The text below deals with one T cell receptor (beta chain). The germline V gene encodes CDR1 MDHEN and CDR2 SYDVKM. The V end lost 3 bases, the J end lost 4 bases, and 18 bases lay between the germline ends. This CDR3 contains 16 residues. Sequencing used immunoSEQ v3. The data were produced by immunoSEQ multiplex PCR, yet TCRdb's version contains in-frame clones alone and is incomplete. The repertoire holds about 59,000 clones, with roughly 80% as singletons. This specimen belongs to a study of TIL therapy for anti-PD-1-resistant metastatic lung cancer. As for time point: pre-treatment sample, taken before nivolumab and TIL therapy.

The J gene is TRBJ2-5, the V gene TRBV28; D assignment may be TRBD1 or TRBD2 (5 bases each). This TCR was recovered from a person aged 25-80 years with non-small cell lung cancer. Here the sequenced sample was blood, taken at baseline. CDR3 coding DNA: TGTGCCAGCAGTTTTTCTGGGGGTCGCAGGCTAGAGACCCAGTACTTC. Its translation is CASSFSGGRRLETQYF.